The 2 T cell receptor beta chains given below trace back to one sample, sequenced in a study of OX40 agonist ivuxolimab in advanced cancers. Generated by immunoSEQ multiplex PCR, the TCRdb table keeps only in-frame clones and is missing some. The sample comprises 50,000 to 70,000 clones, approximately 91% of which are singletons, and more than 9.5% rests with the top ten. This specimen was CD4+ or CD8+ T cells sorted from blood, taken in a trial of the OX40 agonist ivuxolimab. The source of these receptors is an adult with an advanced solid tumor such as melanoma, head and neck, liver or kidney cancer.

The CDR3 reads CASSLGYREETQYF. The CDR3 coding sequence is TGTGCCAGCAGCTTAGGCTACAGGGAAGAGACCCAGTACTTC. This chain joins TRBV7-9 and TRBJ2-5; D may be TRBD1 (6 bases). The V gene's germline CDR1 is SEHNR and CDR2 FQNEAQ (reference sequence). This CDR3 is 14 amino acids long. The ends were cut back, 1 base at V and 3 bases at J, with 9 bases in the middle.

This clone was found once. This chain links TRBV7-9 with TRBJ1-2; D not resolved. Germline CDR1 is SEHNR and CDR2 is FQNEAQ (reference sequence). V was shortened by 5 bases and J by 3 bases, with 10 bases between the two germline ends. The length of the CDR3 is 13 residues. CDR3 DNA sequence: TGTGCCAGCAGCCCCGGATTCGACTATGGCTACACCTTC. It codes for CASSPGFDYGYTF.